These 26 T cell receptor beta chains were all obtained from the same sample, sequenced in a study of identifying expanded T cells in peripheral blood. Measured with immunoSEQ multiplex PCR; TCRdb has only the in-frame clones, and not every one. The top ten clones hold over 12% of a sample with over 85,000 clones, around 88% of them seen once. The sample taken for sequencing was blood. These receptors were obtained from a person aged 18 to 75 in good health.

CDR3: CASSLEVSYNSPLHF. As DNA, the CDR3 is TGTGCCAGCAGCTTAGAGGTCTCCTATAATTCACCCCTCCACTTT. The chain employs TRBV7-2 and TRBJ1-6; D is unresolved. The CDR3 spans 15 residues. CDR1 and CDR2 from the germline V gene are SGHTA and FQGNSA. V was clipped by 1 base and J by 0 bases, with 4 bases between them.

V gene TRBV2 combines with J gene TRBJ2-3, with D unclear. This CDR3 is 17 amino acids long. The V and J ends lost 4 bases and 4 bases respectively, with 21 bases between them. Looked up from germline, CDR1 is SNHLY and CDR2 is FYNNEI. The CDR3 DNA sequence: TGTGCCAGCAGTGTCGCAGTTCTGATAGGTAGGGCAGATACGCAGTATTTT. It codes for CASSVAVLIGRADTQYF.

The sample holds one count of this clone. V usage is TRBV7-3 and J usage is TRBJ2-6; unclear D gene. Between the trimmed V and J ends, which lost 3 bases and 0 bases, there was a span of 9 bases. CDR1 and CDR2 (germline): SGHTA, FQGTGA. There are 16 residues in the CDR3. The CDR3 region is CASSFVGTSGANVLTF. The CDR3 DNA reads as TGTGCCAGCAGCTTCGTAGGAACCTCTGGGGCCAACGTCCTGACTTTC.

This clone was counted a single time. Within the sample, other DNA sequences also encode this same CDR3. The rearrangement uses TRBV19 and TRBJ1-2, with 8 bases aligning to TRBD1. CDR3 length: 15 amino acids. Losses at the gene ends were 4 bases for V and 3 bases for J; bases not matched to a gene: 7. CDR1 and CDR2 (germline): LNHDA, SQIVND (reference sequence). CDR3 sequence reads: CASSTRGQGDYGYTF. CDR3 sequence (DNA): TGTGCCAGTAGTACCAGAGGACAGGGTGACTATGGCTACACCTTC.

The V call is TRBV7-9, the J call TRBJ2-7, with D unclear. The germline gives CDR1 SEHNR, CDR2 FQNEAQ (reference sequence). V was cut by 5 bases and J by 8 bases, with 10 bases left in between. The CDR3 extends over 11 amino acids. In DNA form, the CDR3 reads TGTGCCAGCAGCCTCAGAGAAAAGCAGTACTTC. Translating it yields CASSLREKQYF.

This chain joins TRBV6-5 and TRBJ2-1, with 8 bases fitting TRBD2. Germline loops: CDR1 MNHEY, CDR2 SVGAGI. After removal of 2 bases from V and 1 base from J, the junction contained 4 bases not matched to a gene. This CDR3 is 16 amino acids long. CDR3 sequence: CASSYQTSGSYNEQFF. The CDR3, as DNA: TGTGCCAGCAGTTACCAAACTAGCGGATCCTACAATGAGCAGTTCTTC.

V is TRBV7-8 and J is TRBJ2-7; 8 nucleotides match TRBD1. CDR1 is SGHVS, CDR2 FQNEAQ, per germline. CDR3 length equals 18 residues. V trimming: 3 bases; J trimming: 0 bases; junction bases outside the gene matches: 13. CDR3 amino acids: CASSLGTGSRGSSYEQYF. Written as DNA, the CDR3 is TGTGCCAGCAGCTTGGGGACAGGCTCACGGGGGAGCTCCTACGAGCAGTACTTC. The whole variable domain, remainder taken from reference TRBV7-8 and TRBJ2-7, is GAGVSQSPRYKVAKRGQDVALRCDPISGHVSLFWYQQALGQGPEFLTYFQNEAQLDKSGLPSDRFFAERPEGSVSTLKIQRTQQEDSAVYLCASSLGTGSRGSSYEQYFGPGTRLTVT.

The J gene is TRBJ1-2, the V gene TRBV7-6; the D gene is possibly TRBD1 (6 bases). This CDR3 spans 16 amino acids. V lost 0 bases, J lost 7 bases, and 18 bases lay in between. The germline gives CDR1 SGHVS, CDR2 FNYEAQ. The DNA of the CDR3 is TGTGCCAGCAGCTTAGCGGAGGGGGAGAGTCCGGGTGGCTACACCTTC. The encoded protein is CASSLAEGESPGGYTF.

This clone was seen only once. V is TRBV5-8 and J is TRBJ2-7; 9 bases agree with TRBD1. J was trimmed by 3 bases and V by 4 bases; bases with no gene match: 5. Germline V gives CDR1 SGHTS, CDR2 YDEGEE. The length of the CDR3 is 14 residues. In DNA form, the CDR3 reads TGTGCCAGCAGCCGAGGACAGGGGCGCTACGAGCAGTACTTC. This encodes CASSRGQGRYEQYF.

The chain recombines TRBV7-2 with TRBJ2-2; D remains unclear. The germline CDR1 and CDR2 sequences are SGHTA and FQGNSA. This CDR3 has 13 residues. Trimming stripped 5 bases from V and 2 bases from J, with 6 bases between. CDR3 DNA: TGTGCCAGCAGCAACAGAAACACCGGGGAGCTGTTTTTT. It codes for CASSNRNTGELFF.

The chain employs TRBV28 and TRBJ2-2; 10 nucleotides agree with TRBD1. The J segment lost 5 bases and the V segment lost 6 bases, leaving 6 bases of the junction unmatched. The CDR3 has 15 amino acids. Germline V gene lookup returns CDR1 MDHEN and CDR2 SYDVKM. CDR3 sequence reads: CASRRQGAQTGELFF. The CDR3 DNA reads TGTGCCAGCAGACGACAGGGGGCGCAAACCGGGGAGCTGTTTTTT.

V usage is TRBV7-2 and J usage is TRBJ1-2; D may be TRBD1 (5 bases). The germline V gene has CDR1 SGHTA and CDR2 FQGNSA. This CDR3 has 16 residues. Trimming left V 1 base short and J 7 bases short, with 19 bases between. For the CDR3, the DNA is TGTGCCAGCAGCTTAGGGGGGTTTGGGTTGGGTGGTGGCTACACCTTC. Translating gives CASSLGGFGLGGGYTF.

CDR3 sequence: CASSYSGGKGTYEQYF. The DNA for the CDR3 is TGTGCCAGCAGTTACTCTGGGGGTAAGGGCACCTACGAGCAGTACTTC. This rearrangement joins TRBV6-5 to TRBJ2-7; D may match TRBD1 or TRBD2 (5 bases each). The germline V and J ends were trimmed by 0 bases and 2 bases, with 14 bases remaining between them. CDR3 length: 16 amino acids. In germline, CDR1 is MNHEY, CDR2 SVGAGI.

The CDR3 region is CSVDRTADEQFF. The CDR3 DNA reads as TGCAGCGTTGATAGGACCGCCGATGAGCAGTTCTTC. This rearrangement joins TRBV29-1 to TRBJ2-1; D is undetermined. CDR3 length: 12 residues. Trimming took off 3 bases at V and 8 bases at J, with 11 bases between the two ends. Looked up from germline, CDR1 is SQVTM and CDR2 is ANQGSEA.

The rearrangement uses TRBV9 and TRBJ1-2; D not certain. Trimming stripped 3 bases from V and 4 bases from J, with 13 bases between. Looked up from germline, CDR1 is SGDLS and CDR2 is YYNGEE. The CDR3 runs 14 residues. CDR3 in DNA: TGTGCCAGCAGCGCCCGGGAGTTTTTCTATGGCTACACCTTC. This encodes CASSAREFFYGYTF.

This sequence joins TRBV2 and TRBJ2-5; D is uncertain. Trimming stripped 6 bases from V and 2 bases from J, with 10 bases between. The CDR3 runs to 13 residues. CDR1 and CDR2 (germline): SNHLY, FYNNEI. In DNA, the CDR3 is TGTGCCAGCAGGATGGACGGACAAGAGACCCAGTACTTC. Its translation is CASRMDGQETQYF.

With regard to this clone: This sample also contains other DNA sequences that code for the same CDR3. This chain uses TRBV6-1 with TRBJ1-2, with TRBD1 matching 7 bases. Unmatched junction bases numbered 3, after V lost 6 bases and J lost 2 bases. Germline CDR1 and CDR2: MNHNS and SASEGT. The CDR3 is 13 residues long. The DNA for the CDR3 is TGTGCCAGCAGCGTACAGGGGAACTATGGCTACACCTTC. This translates into CASSVQGNYGYTF.

This chain connects TRBV6-1 to TRBJ2-1; 8 bases are shared with TRBD2. CDR3 length: 15 residues. Trimming at V came to 4 bases and at J to 3 bases, leaving 5 bases not matched to a gene. Germline assignment: CDR1 MNHNS and CDR2 SASEGT. The CDR3 DNA reads as TGTGCCAGCAGTGGGACTAGCCCCAGCTACAATGAGCAGTTCTTC. As protein: CASSGTSPSYNEQFF.

This chain links TRBV10-3 with TRBJ1-1; 10 bases line up with TRBD1. J gave up 6 bases and V 10 bases, and 11 bases lay outside the gene matches. The germline gives CDR1 ENHRY, CDR2 SYGVKD. The CDR3 is made up of 14 amino acids. The CDR3 is CATSPGQGRPEAFF. The CDR3, as DNA: TGTGCCACTTCTCCGGGACAGGGGAGACCTGAAGCTTTCTTT.

The chain employs TRBV18 and TRBJ1-3; 8 bases are a match to TRBD1. With V trimmed by 0 bases and J by 4 bases, 2 bases remained unmatched. Germline assignment: CDR1 KGHSH and CDR2 LQKENI. CDR3 length: 15 residues. CDR3 loop: CASSPPSGGGNTIYF. CDR3 bases: TGTGCCAGCTCACCACCGTCAGGGGGCGGAAACACCATATATTTT.

This sequence joins TRBV9 and TRBJ1-6, with D possibly being TRBD1 (6 bases). The CDR3 has 14 residues. Per the germline V gene, CDR1 is SGDLS and CDR2 is YYNGEE. V was pared by 3 bases and J by 10 bases, with 14 bases between. As DNA, the CDR3 is TGTGCCAGCAGCGAGGGGAACAGGGAGTCACCCCTCCACTTT. Translation gives CASSEGNRESPLHF. Using reference TRBV9 and TRBJ1-6 for the parts outside the CDR3, the full variable domain is DSGVTQTPKHLITATGQRVTLRCSPRSGDLSVYWYQQSLDQGLQFLIQYYNGEERAKGNILERFSAQQFPDLHSELNLSSLELGDSALYFCASSEGNRESPLHFGNGTRLTVT.

This sequence joins TRBV9 and TRBJ2-3, with 14 bases identical to TRBD2. With V trimmed by 4 bases and J by 3 bases, 16 bases remained unmatched. Germline CDR1 SGDLS, CDR2 YYNGEE. This CDR3 region has 20 residues. The CDR3 DNA reads as TGTGCCAGCAGCCCTAGGAGGGGACTAGCGGGAGTATCCGCGACAGATACGCAGTATTTT. Protein product: CASSPRRGLAGVSATDTQYF.

The V gene is TRBV6-6, the J gene TRBJ2-1, with TRBD1 as a possible D gene (6 bases). The CDR3 has 15 residues. Germline V gives CDR1 MNHNY, CDR2 SVGAGI (reference sequence). With 2 bases removed from V and 1 base from J, the gap between germline ends came to 9 bases. The CDR3 coding sequence is TGTGCCAGCAGTTACGGAGACAGGTCCTACAATGAGCAGTTCTTC. Residues: CASSYGDRSYNEQFF.

V and J are TRBV18 and TRBJ1-1; 11 bases agree with TRBD1. V was pared by 6 bases and J by 6 bases, with 6 bases of the junction left unmatched. CDR3 length: 14 amino acids. The germline CDR1 and CDR2 sequences are KGHSH and LQKENI. The CDR3 region has the DNA TGTGCCAGCTCCCCCGGACAGGGGGCTTCTGAAGCTTTCTTT. It is translated as CASSPGQGASEAFF.

V is TRBV7-8 and J is TRBJ2-5; 7 bases map to TRBD2. The germline gives CDR1 SGHVS, CDR2 FQNEAQ. The V gene end was trimmed by 2 bases and the J gene end by 0 bases; junction bases not matched to a gene: 3. The CDR3 is 15 amino acids. The CDR3 coding sequence is TGTGCCAGCAGCTTAATGCGGGGGTACCAAGAGACCCAGTACTTC. Translated: CASSLMRGYQETQYF.

The chain carries TRBV25-1 and TRBJ1-3; the match to TRBD1 covers 9 bases. The CDR3 extends over 14 amino acids. The V and J ends lost 5 bases and 14 bases, in that order; junction bases with no gene match: 13. Germline V CDR1 and CDR2: MGHDK, SYGVNS. The CDR3 nucleotides are TGTGCCAGCAGTCCCCTACTGGGACAGGGATTCCTATATTTT. Protein: CASSPLLGQGFLYF.